This TCR beta chain was retrieved from a study of blood T cell repertoires in COVID-19 (dated by TCRdb to the early 2020s). Some background on the complete study: Samples from collaborators originated in the United States, Italy and Spain and spanned both the acute and convalescent phases of COVID-19. The prospective study material was composed of cDNA or gDNA derived from T cells, B-cell-depleted T cells, or PBMCs. Subjects who had been exposed to COVID-19, were actively infected with it, or had recovered from it provided the deeply sampled blood TCRbeta repertoires that made up the dataset. The repertoires were made available in a free public database intended to serve as a resource for research on the immune response to SARS-CoV-2. The samples were drawn from the first 160 participants of the ongoing ImmuneRACE study and from about 1,200 subjects provided by 6 global collaborators. Sample metadata almost always included a de-identified subject ID, COVID-19 status, age in years and sex. Where HLA class I and class II types were available, the types were taken from metadata supplied by the sample provider, not from assay-based typing. The investigation overall reported the following: Clinical and demographic metadata were provided uncurated, with the amount varying by source and participant.

Each collaborating institution followed its own protocols to collect whole blood in K2EDTA tubes. Collaborator samples were shipped for TCRbeta analysis as frozen whole blood, isolated PBMCs, or DNA extracted from either sample type. Note on this clone: The clone's antigen remains unknown. No qualities accompany the bases; no much larger clone lies one base away.

The immunoSEQ Assay, a bias-controlled multiplex PCR, was used to amplify TCRbeta CDR3 regions from genomic DNA. The authors' pipeline ran thus. Nucleated cell counts per sample were estimated from amplification of reference gene primers within the assay. Sequence reads were collapsed and filtered to measure the absolute abundance of every unique TCRbeta CDR3 rearrangement. For each sample, productive Simpson clonality was calculated as the square root of Simpson's diversity index across productive rearrangements. TCRdb provides this immuneACCESS table in a form limited to in-frame rearrangements. Some clones are lacking; in checked studies, under half of them reflect an unresolved V gene, and why the rest are absent is not known. That table supplies the V and J calls and clone size; D and trimming were determined from the DNA. For this sample there are 200,000 to 300,000 clones; 82% appear just once. The top ten clones comprise approximately 13% of the sample.

This TCR was sampled from an older woman with active or convalescent COVID-19. The source material was peripheral blood.

The CDR3 region reads CASSFSVLDGYTF. The sequenced DNA: TGTGCCAGCAGTTTTTCTGTCCTTGATGGCTACACCTTC. This chain is built from TRBV12-3 or TRBV12-4 and TRBJ1-2; a confident D gene designation cannot be given. V is cut by 3 bases and J by 6 bases, and the space between the germline ends is 11 bases. The CDR3, from cysteine to phenylalanine, totals 13 residues. The retained sequence is limited to the CDR3, 39 bases, with the frame set at the first base.